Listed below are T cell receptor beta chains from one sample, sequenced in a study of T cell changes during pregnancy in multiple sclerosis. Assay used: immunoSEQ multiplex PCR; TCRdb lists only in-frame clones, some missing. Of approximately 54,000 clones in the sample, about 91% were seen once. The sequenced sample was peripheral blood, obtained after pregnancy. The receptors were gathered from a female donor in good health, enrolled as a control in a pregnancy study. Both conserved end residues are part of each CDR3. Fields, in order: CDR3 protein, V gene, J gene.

CASSPIRQGTNYGYTF	TRBV7-9	TRBJ1-2
CASSLVVQGRGYTF	TRBV5-1	TRBJ1-2
CASSLPLGLFNEQFF	TRBV27	TRBJ2-1
CAISESEENTEAFF	TRBV10-3	TRBJ1-1
CASSGGTSGGTNEQFF	TRBV11-2	TRBJ2-1
CASSDLPWTGLNEKLFF	TRBV6-1	TRBJ1-4
CASSLATGTAKFSGNTIYF	TRBV7-8	TRBJ1-3
CASSVAGRGQDDYEQYF	TRBV9	TRBJ2-7
CASSRRTSGAGDTQYF	TRBV11-3	TRBJ2-3
CASSATEGGEKLFF	TRBV5-1	TRBJ1-4
CATLRTFEAFF	TRBV6-1	TRBJ1-1
CAWSVVMAGRGYTF	TRBV30	TRBJ1-2
CASSFYEGNYGYTF	TRBV7-2	TRBJ1-2
CASSIGSTEAFF	TRBV19	TRBJ1-1
CASSTRTGKAAEAFF	TRBV21-1	TRBJ1-1
CASSSGLVDPYNEQFF	TRBV5-8	TRBJ2-1
CASSWRGGLGSNQPQHF	TRBV7-2	TRBJ1-5
CASSARGRGETQYF	TRBV9	TRBJ2-5
CASSGQGTHFGQYF	TRBV6-5	TRBJ2-7
CASSLRTGWGYGYTF	TRBV5-1	TRBJ1-2
CASSRGGSGYEQYF	TRBV7-2	TRBJ2-7
CASSTGTSVHNEQFF	TRBV6-5	TRBJ2-1
CASSQDWRRLLNTEAFF	TRBV14	TRBJ1-1
CASSEAGTPHGYTF	TRBV5-6	TRBJ1-2
CATSRDQAAETQYF	TRBV15	TRBJ2-5